The clone carrying this T cell receptor beta chain was counted a single time. Its target is not known. Trimming cost V 5 bases and J 0 bases; bases outside gene matches: 9. The CDR3 sequence is 16 residues long. The V gene's germline CDR1 is MNHEY and CDR2 SMNVEV (reference sequence). Both 60 Vbeta primers and 13 Jbeta primers went into the PCR. Some clones are missing from TCRdb's copy, which holds only in-frame ones; the method was immunoSEQ multiplex PCR. The data contain roughly 120,000 clones, roughly 79% of them singletons. The data derive from a study of cytomegalovirus exposure and HLA in healthy donors. Study findings and constraints: Data from an earlier analysis indicated that most TCR beta V segments were productive either about 87% or about 30% of the time. Trimming of TCR beta V- and J-genes showed a link, identified in a later analysis, to a missense DCLRE1C variant. Many donors shared some public TCRs, even though most TCR sequences were rare.

The sequence was collected from a woman in her 30s in good health and CMV-seronegative. The chain uses TRBV27 and TRBJ2-7, with 8 bases lining up with TRBD2. The sequenced material came from PBMCs. The CDR3 DNA reads as TGTGCCAGCAGTCGTGAACTAGCGGCCAGCTCCTACGAGCAGTACTTC. Protein sequence: CASSRELAASSYEQYF.